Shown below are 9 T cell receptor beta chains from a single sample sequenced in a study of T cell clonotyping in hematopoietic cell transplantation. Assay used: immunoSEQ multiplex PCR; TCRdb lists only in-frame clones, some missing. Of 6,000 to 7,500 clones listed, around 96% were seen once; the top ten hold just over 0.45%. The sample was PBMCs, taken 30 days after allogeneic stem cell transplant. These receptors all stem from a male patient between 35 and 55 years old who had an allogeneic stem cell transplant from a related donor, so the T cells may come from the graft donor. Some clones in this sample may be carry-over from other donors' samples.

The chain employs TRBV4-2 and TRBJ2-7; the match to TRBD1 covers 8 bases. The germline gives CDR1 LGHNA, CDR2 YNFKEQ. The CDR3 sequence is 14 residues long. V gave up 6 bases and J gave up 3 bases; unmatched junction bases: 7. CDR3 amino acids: CASSQDRVSYEQYF. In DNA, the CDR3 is TGTGCCAGCAGTCAGGACAGGGTGAGCTACGAGCAGTACTTC.

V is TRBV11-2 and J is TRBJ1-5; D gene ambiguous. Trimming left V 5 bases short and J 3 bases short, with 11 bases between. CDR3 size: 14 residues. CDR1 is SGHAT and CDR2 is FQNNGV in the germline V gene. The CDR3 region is CASSLSAVNQPQHF. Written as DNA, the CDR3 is TGTGCCAGCAGCCTCAGTGCCGTCAATCAGCCCCAGCATTTT.

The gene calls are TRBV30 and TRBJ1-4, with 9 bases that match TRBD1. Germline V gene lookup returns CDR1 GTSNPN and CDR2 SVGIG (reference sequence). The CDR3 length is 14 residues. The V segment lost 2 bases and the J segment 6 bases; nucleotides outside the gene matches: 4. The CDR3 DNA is TGTGCCTGGAGTACCGGGACAGGGTATGAAAAACTGTTTTTT. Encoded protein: CAWSTGTGYEKLFF.

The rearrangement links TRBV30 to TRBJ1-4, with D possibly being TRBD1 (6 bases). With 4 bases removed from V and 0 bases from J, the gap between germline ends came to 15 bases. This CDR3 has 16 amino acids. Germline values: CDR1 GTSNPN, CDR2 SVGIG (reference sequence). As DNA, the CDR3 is TGTGCCTGGAACAGGGTCTCGGGCGCAACTAATGAAAAACTGTTTTTT. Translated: CAWNRVSGATNEKLFF.

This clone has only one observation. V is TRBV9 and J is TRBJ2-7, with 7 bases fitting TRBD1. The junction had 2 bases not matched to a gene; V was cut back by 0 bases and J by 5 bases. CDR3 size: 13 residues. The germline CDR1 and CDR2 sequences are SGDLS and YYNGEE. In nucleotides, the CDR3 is TGTGCCAGCAGCGTAGACAGGGGCCACGAGCAGTACTTC. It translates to CASSVDRGHEQYF.

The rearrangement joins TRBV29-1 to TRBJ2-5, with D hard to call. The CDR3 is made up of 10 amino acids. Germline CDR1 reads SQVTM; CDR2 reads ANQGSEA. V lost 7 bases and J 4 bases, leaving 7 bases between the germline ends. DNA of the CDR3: TGCAGCGCAATGACAGAGACCCAGTACTTC. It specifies CSAMTETQYF.

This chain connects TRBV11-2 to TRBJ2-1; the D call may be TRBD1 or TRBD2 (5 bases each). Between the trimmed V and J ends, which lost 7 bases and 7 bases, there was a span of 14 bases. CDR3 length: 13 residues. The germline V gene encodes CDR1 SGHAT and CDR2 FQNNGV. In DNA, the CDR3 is TGTGCCAGCAACACGGGACCGATGAATGAGCAGTTCTTC. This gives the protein CASNTGPMNEQFF.

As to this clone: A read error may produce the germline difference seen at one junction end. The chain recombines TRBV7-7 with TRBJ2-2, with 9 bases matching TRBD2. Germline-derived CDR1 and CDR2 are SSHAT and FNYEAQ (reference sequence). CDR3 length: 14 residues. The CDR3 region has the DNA TGTGCTAGCAGCCCTAGCGGGGCGACCGGGGAGCTGTTTTTT. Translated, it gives CASSPSGATGELFF.

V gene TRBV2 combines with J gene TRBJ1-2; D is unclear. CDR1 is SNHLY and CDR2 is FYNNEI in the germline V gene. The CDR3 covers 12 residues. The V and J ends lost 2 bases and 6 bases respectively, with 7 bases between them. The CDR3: CASSERADGYTF. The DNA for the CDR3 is TGTGCCAGCAGTGAAAGGGCAGATGGCTACACCTTC.